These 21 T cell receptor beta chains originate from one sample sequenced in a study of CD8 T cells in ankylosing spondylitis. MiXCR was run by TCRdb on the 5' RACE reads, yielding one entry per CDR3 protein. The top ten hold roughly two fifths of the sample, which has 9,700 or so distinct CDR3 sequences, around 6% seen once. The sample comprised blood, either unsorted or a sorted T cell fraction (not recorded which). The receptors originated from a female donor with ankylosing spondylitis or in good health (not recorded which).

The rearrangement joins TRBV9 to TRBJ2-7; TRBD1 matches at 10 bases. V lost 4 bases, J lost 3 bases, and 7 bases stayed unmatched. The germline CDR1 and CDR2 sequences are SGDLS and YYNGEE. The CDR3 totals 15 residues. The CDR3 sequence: CASSPDRGLNYEQYF. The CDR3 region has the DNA TGTGCCAGCAGCCCAGACAGGGGGCTGAACTACGAGCAGTACTTC.

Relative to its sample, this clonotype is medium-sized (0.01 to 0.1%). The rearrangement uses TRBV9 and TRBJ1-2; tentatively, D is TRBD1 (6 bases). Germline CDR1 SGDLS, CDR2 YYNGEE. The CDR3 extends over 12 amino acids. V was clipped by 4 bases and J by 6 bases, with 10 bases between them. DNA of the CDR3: TGTGCCAGCAGCACAGGGAGCGATGGCTACACCTTC. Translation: CASSTGSDGYTF.

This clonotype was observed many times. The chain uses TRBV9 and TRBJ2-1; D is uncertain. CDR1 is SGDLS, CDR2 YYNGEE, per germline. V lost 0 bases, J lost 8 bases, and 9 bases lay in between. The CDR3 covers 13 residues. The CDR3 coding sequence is TGTGCCAGCAGCGTAGATCGCTTACATGAGCAGTTCTTC. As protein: CASSVDRLHEQFF.

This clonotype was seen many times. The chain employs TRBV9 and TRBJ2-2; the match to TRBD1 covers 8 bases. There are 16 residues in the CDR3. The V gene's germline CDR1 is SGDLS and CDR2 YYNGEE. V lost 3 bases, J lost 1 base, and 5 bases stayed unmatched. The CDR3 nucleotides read TGTGCCAGCAGCGCCTCCGGGACAGGGAACACCGGGGAGCTGTTTTTT. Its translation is CASSASGTGNTGELFF.

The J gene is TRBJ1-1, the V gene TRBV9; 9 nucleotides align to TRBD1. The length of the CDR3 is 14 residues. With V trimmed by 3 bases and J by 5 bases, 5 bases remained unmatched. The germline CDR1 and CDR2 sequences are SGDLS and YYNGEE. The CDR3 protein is CASSEQGAGTEAFF. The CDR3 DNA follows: TGTGCCAGCAGCGAACAGGGGGCGGGTACTGAAGCTTTCTTT.

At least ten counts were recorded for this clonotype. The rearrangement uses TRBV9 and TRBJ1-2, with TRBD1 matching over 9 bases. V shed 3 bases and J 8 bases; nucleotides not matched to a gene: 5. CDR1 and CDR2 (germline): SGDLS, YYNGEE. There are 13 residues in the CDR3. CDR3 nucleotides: TGTGCCAGCAGCGCCGGACAGGGGCGAGGCTACACCTTC. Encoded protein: CASSAGQGRGYTF.

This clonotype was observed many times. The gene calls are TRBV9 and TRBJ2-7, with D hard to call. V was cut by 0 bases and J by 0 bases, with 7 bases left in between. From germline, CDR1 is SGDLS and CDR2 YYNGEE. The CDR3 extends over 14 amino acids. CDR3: CASSVGITSYEQYF. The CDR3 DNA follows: TGTGCCAGCAGCGTAGGGATTACCTCCTACGAGCAGTACTTC.

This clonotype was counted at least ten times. CDR3 nucleotide sequence: TGTGCCAGCAGCGGAACCGGCGGGCCCTACGGAAGCTACACCTTC. As protein: CASSGTGGPYGSYTF. The chain has TRBV9 and TRBJ1-2; the D is unclear. Germline V gene lookup returns CDR1 SGDLS and CDR2 YYNGEE. Trimming shortened V by 3 bases and J by 9 bases, and 21 bases separated the two germline ends. The CDR3 loop spans 15 amino acids.

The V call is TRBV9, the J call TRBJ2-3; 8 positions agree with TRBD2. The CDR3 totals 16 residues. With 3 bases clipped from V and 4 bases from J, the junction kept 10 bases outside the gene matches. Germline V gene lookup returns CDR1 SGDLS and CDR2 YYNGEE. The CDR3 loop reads CASSDGGGGRPDTQYF. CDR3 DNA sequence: TGTGCCAGCAGCGATGGGGGCGGGGGGAGACCAGATACGCAGTATTTT.

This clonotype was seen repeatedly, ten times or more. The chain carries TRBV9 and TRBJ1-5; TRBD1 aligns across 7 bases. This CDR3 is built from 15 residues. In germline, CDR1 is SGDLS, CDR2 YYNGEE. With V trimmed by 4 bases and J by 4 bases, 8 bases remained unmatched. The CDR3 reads CASSPQGTKNQPQHF. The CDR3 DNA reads TGTGCCAGCAGCCCACAGGGGACCAAGAATCAGCCCCAGCATTTT.

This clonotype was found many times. CDR3 nucleotide sequence: TGTGCCAGCAGCGCTGGACAGGGTGTGGCCGAGCAGTACTTC. Its protein is CASSAGQGVAEQYF. V gene TRBV9 combines with J gene TRBJ2-7, with 8 positions matching TRBD1. J was trimmed by 6 bases and V by 3 bases; bases with no gene match: 8. The CDR3 covers 14 residues. CDR1 SGDLS and CDR2 YYNGEE come from the germline V gene.

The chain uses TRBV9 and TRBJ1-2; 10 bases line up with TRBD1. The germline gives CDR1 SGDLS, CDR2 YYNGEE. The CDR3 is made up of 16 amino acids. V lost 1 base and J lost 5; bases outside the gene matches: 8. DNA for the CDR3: TGTGCCAGCAGCGTAAAACCTGGACAGGGGGATTATGGCTACACCTTC. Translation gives CASSVKPGQGDYGYTF.

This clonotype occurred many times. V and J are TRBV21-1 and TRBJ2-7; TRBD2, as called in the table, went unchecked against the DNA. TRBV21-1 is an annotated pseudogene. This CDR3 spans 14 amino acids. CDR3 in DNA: TGTGCCAGCAGCAAAGGTCAGGCCCTGAGGGAGCAGTACTTC. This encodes CASSKGQALREQYF.

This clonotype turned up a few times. The CDR3 bases are TGTGCCAGCAGCGTAGACACAGCCCAAGCGAACACCGGGGAGCTGTTTTTT. Translated, it gives CASSVDTAQANTGELFF. J is TRBJ2-2 and V is TRBV9; unclear D gene. V was cut by 0 bases and J by 0 bases, with 12 bases left in between. The CDR3 is made up of 17 amino acids. CDR1 is SGDLS and CDR2 is YYNGEE in the germline V gene.

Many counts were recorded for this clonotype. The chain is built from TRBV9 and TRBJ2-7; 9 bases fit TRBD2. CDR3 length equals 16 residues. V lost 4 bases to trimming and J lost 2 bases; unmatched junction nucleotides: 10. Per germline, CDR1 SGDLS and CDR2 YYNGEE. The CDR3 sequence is CASSPQGSGGTYEQYF. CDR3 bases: TGTGCCAGCAGCCCTCAGGGGAGCGGGGGGACCTACGAGCAGTACTTC. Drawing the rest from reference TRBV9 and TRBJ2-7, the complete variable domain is DSGVTQTPKHLITATGQRVTLRCSPRSGDLSVYWYQQSLDQGLQFLIQYYNGEERAKGNILERFSAQQFPDLHSELNLSSLELGDSALYFCASSPQGSGGTYEQYFGPGTRLTVT.

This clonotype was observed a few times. CDR3 DNA sequence: TGTGCCAGCAGCGTAGACCCAGAGACCCAGTACTTC. Its translation is CASSVDPETQYF. The chain links TRBV9 to TRBJ2-5, with no clear D. The germline gives CDR1 SGDLS, CDR2 YYNGEE. Trimming left V 0 bases short and J 4 bases short, with 4 bases between. The CDR3 spans 12 residues.

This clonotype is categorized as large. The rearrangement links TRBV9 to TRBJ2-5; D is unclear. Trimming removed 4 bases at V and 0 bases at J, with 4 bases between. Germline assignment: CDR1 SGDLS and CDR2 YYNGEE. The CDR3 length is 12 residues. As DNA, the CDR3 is TGTGCCAGCAGCCCCCACCAAGAGACCCAGTACTTC. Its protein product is CASSPHQETQYF. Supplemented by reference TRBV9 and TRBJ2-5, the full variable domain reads DSGVTQTPKHLITATGQRVTLRCSPRSGDLSVYWYQQSLDQGLQFLIQYYNGEERAKGNILERFSAQQFPDLHSELNLSSLELGDSALYFCASSPHQETQYFGPGTRLLVL.

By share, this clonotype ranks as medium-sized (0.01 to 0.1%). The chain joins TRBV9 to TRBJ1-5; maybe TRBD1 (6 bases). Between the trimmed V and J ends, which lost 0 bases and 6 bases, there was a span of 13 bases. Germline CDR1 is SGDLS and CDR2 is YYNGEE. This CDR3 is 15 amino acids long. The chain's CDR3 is CASSVGVGGIQPQHF. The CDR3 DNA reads TGTGCCAGCAGCGTAGGAGTAGGGGGGATTCAGCCCCAGCATTTT.

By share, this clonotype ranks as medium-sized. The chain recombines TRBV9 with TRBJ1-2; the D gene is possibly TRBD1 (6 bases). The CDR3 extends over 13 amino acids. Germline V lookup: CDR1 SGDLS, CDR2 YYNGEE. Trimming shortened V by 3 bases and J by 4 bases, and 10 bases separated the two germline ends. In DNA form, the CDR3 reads TGTGCCAGCAGCGCAGGGGCCGGCTATGGCTACACCTTC. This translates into CASSAGAGYGYTF.

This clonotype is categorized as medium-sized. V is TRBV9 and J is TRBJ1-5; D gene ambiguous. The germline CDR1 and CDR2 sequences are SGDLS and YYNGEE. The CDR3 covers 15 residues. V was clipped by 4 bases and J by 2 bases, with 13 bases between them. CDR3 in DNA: TGTGCCAGCAGCCAGGAGGGAGCGCGCAATCAGCCCCAGCATTTT. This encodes CASSQEGARNQPQHF.

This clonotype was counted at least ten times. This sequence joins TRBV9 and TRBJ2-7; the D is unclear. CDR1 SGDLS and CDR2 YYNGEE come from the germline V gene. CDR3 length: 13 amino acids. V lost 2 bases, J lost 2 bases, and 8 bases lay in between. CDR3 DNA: TGTGCCAGCAGCGTTCGGGCCGCCTACGAGCAGTACTTC. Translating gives CASSVRAAYEQYF. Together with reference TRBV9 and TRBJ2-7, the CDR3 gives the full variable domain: DSGVTQTPKHLITATGQRVTLRCSPRSGDLSVYWYQQSLDQGLQFLIQYYNGEERAKGNILERFSAQQFPDLHSELNLSSLELGDSALYFCASSVRAAYEQYFGPGTRLTVT.